The 14 T cell receptor beta chains in this list originate from one sample, sequenced in a study of PD-L1 blockade in urothelial cancer. The time point: pretreatment peripheral blood. Clones were sequenced by immunoSEQ multiplex PCR, and TCRdb holds only the in-frame ones, with some missing. The data show tens of thousands of clones, roughly 75% seen once. The sequenced sample was PBMCs, obtained around atezolizumab (anti-PD-L1) treatment. These receptors were obtained from a man in his sixties or seventies with urothelial cancer.

This chain uses TRBV5-6 with TRBJ1-6; 7 positions agree with TRBD1. V gave up 4 bases and J gave up 9 bases; unmatched junction bases: 13. The length of the CDR3 is 16 residues. CDR1 SGHDT and CDR2 YYEEEE come from the germline V gene. The CDR3 loop reads CASSPRQGGPISPLHF. CDR3 bases: TGTGCCAGCAGCCCAAGACAGGGAGGCCCGATTTCACCCCTCCACTTT.

The chain links TRBV27 to TRBJ2-2; no firm D call. The germline V and J ends were trimmed by 5 bases and 1 base, with 14 bases remaining between them. The CDR3 covers 16 residues. Germline loops: CDR1 MNHEY, CDR2 SMNVEV (reference sequence). Written as DNA, the CDR3 is TGTGCCAGCAGTCCCCCCGGAGCGCAGAACACCGGGGAGCTGTTTTTT. Amino acids: CASSPPGAQNTGELFF.

This chain joins TRBV9 and TRBJ2-2; a weak D match, TRBD1 (6 bases). There are 14 residues in the CDR3. Trimming left V 2 bases short and J 4 bases short, with 9 bases between. The germline gives CDR1 SGDLS, CDR2 YYNGEE. CDR3 residues: CASSVEQGTGELFF. The CDR3 nucleotides are TGTGCCAGCAGCGTCGAACAGGGCACCGGGGAGCTGTTTTTT.

The V gene is TRBV7-2, the J gene TRBJ2-3, with TRBD2 matching 11 bases. Germline-derived CDR1 and CDR2 are SGHTA and FQGNSA. This CDR3 is built from 17 residues. V was clipped by 7 bases and J by 4 bases; unmatched bases: 13. The CDR3 DNA follows: TGTGCCAGCACCCGGCGTAGCGGGAGGGGGAGGGCAGATACGCAGTATTTT. Translated, it gives CASTRRSGRGRADTQYF.

This clone was counted only a few times. Other DNA variants within this sample encode the same CDR3. The V call is TRBV11-2, the J call TRBJ2-3, with D hard to call. V dropped 0 bases and J dropped 6 bases, with 4 bases sitting between them. In germline, CDR1 is SGHAT, CDR2 FQNNGV. CDR3 size: 12 residues. The CDR3 region has the DNA TGTGCCAGCAGCTTAGACAGGGATACGCAGTATTTT. Translation gives CASSLDRDTQYF.

This chain joins TRBV5-1 and TRBJ2-2; 8 nucleotides align to TRBD2. This CDR3 has 15 amino acids. In germline, CDR1 is SGHRS, CDR2 YFSETQ. The junction had 3 bases not matched to a gene; V was cut back by 1 base and J by 4 bases. The CDR3 here is CASSLTSGPTGELFF. The CDR3 DNA sequence: TGCGCCAGCAGCTTGACTAGCGGCCCCACCGGGGAGCTGTTTTTT.

In its sample, this clone was seen a few times. This chain joins TRBV14 and TRBJ2-7; D gene uncertain. CDR3 length: 15 residues. V dropped 2 bases and J dropped 0 bases, with 11 bases sitting between them. Germline CDR1 SGHDN, CDR2 FVKESK. CDR3 sequence: CASSQRWASSYEQYF. DNA of the CDR3: TGTGCCAGCAGCCAACGTTGGGCCAGCTCCTACGAGCAGTACTTC.

The V gene is TRBV5-8, the J gene TRBJ2-7, with 10 bases identical to TRBD1. This CDR3 region has 15 residues. The junction had 6 bases not matched to a gene; V was cut back by 4 bases and J by 2 bases. The V gene's germline CDR1 is SGHTS and CDR2 YDEGEE. The chain's CDR3 is CASSGDRGGTYEQYF. The CDR3 DNA sequence: TGTGCCAGCAGCGGGGACAGGGGAGGAACCTACGAGCAGTACTTC.

This rearrangement joins TRBV5-8 to TRBJ2-1, with 8 bases fitting TRBD2. Germline values: CDR1 SGHTS, CDR2 YDEGEE. V lost 4 bases, J lost 6 bases, and 3 bases stayed unmatched. The CDR3 contains 13 residues. CDR3 sequence (DNA): TGTGCCAGCAGCCAAGGGACTAGCAATGAGCAGTTCTTC. This translates into CASSQGTSNEQFF.

The chain links TRBV5-1 to TRBJ2-7; the match to TRBD1 covers 10 bases. The CDR3 has 14 residues. V was clipped by 3 bases and J by 4 bases; unmatched bases: 4. Germline V CDR1 and CDR2: SGHRS, YFSETQ. The chain's CDR3 is CASSWRDRGYEQYF. DNA of the CDR3: TGCGCCAGCAGCTGGAGGGACAGGGGTTACGAGCAGTACTTC. Full variable domain (missing parts from reference TRBV5-1 and TRBJ2-7): KAGVTQTPRYLIKTRGQQVTLSCSPISGHRSVSWYQQTPGQGLQFLFEYFSETQRNKGNFPGRFSGRQFSNSRSEMNVSTLELGDSALYLCASSWRDRGYEQYFGPGTRLTVT.

The chain has TRBV19 and TRBJ2-7; TRBD1 matches 10 bases. Germline CDR1 reads LNHDA; CDR2 reads SQIVND (reference sequence). The ends lost 5 bases at V and 4 bases at J; junction bases unmatched: 8. The CDR3 has 15 amino acids. CDR3 loop: CASSARDRGAYEQYF. CDR3 in DNA: TGTGCCAGTAGTGCCCGGGACAGGGGAGCTTACGAGCAGTACTTC. The full variable domain, its missing parts supplied by reference TRBV19 and TRBJ2-7, is DGGITQSPKYLFRKEGQNVTLSCEQNLNHDAMYWYRQDPGQGLRLIYYSQIVNDFQKGDIAEGYSVSREKKESFPLTVTSAQKNPTAFYLCASSARDRGAYEQYFGPGTRLTVT.

In its sample, this clone ranks as medium-sized. This chain's CDR3 is CASSDTGGRKSHQPQHF. The CDR3 DNA sequence: TGTGCCAGCAGCGACACAGGGGGCCGCAAAAGCCATCAGCCCCAGCATTTT. The rearrangement uses TRBV7-6 and TRBJ1-5; 9 bases match TRBD1. Trimming at V came to 5 bases and at J to 5 bases, leaving 13 bases not matched to a gene. Per the germline V gene, CDR1 is SGHVS and CDR2 is FNYEAQ. The CDR3 totals 17 residues.

CDR3 amino acids: CASSQDRGINEKLFF. For the CDR3, the DNA is TGCGCCAGCAGCCAGGACAGAGGAATTAATGAAAAACTGTTTTTT. V and J are TRBV4-1 and TRBJ1-4; possibly TRBD1 for D (6 bases). The CDR3 contains 15 residues. V was shortened by 3 bases and J by 4 bases, with 12 bases between the two germline ends. From germline, CDR1 is MGHRA and CDR2 YSYEKL.

To note about this clone: A read error may be the cause here, since a much bigger clone is one base away. The V call is TRBV5-4, the J call TRBJ1-3; possible D gene TRBD1, 6 bases. The CDR3 loop spans 16 amino acids. Germline V gene sequence: CDR1 SGHNT, CDR2 YYREEE (reference sequence). The CDR3 region has the DNA TGTGCCAGCAGCAAAGGGACACCGAGCTCTGGAAGCACCATATATTTT. Translation gives CASSKGTPSSGSTIYF.